This TCR beta chain came from a study of blood T cell repertoires in COVID-19. The assay was immunoSEQ multiplex PCR, and TCRdb's table has in-frame clones only and misses some. Of 100,000 to 150,000 clones in the sample, approximately 80% are singletons; the top ten hold roughly 9.1%. CDR3 length equals 12 residues. V was shortened by 4 bases and J by 5 bases, with 8 bases between the two germline ends. Germline values: CDR1 MDHEN, CDR2 SYDVKM. The TCR sequence derives from a woman aged 55-69 years with active or convalescent COVID-19. V usage is TRBV28 and J usage is TRBJ1-2; D not certain. Sample: peripheral blood. The CDR3 reads CASSSGIYGYTF. The CDR3 DNA reads TGTGCCAGCAGTTCCGGTATTTATGGCTACACCTTC.